The rows below give T cell receptor beta chains drawn from one sample of a study of T cell responses to AZD1222 COVID-19 vaccine. Generated by immunoSEQ multiplex PCR, the TCRdb table keeps only in-frame clones and is missing some. The top ten clones hold roughly 6.3% of a sample with approximately 85,000 clones, just over 85% of them seen once. This specimen consisted of peripheral blood, obtained on day 0 of AZD1222 vaccination. All receptors derive from an adult in good health. Each CDR3 is given without its conserved first and last residue.

j_call v_call cdr3_aa
TRBJ2-1 TRBV13 ASSLPIRGGRDPAYNEQF
TRBJ1-2 TRBV6-4 AASQGNNYGYT
TRBJ2-5 TRBV7-6 ASSLGLETQY
TRBJ1-1 TRBV6-5 ASSYTESTEAF
TRBJ2-1 TRBV6-2/TRBV6-3 ASSYSSSGRTYNEQF
TRBJ1-2 TRBV4-2 ASSQDFSIYGYT
TRBJ1-1 TRBV10-3 AISYSGQLGNTEAF
TRBJ1-6 TRBV7-3 ASSQPRPYNSPLH
TRBJ2-1 TRBV11-2 ASSRLAEQF
TRBJ1-5 TRBV19 ASNDQPQH
TRBJ2-7 TRBV7-2 ASSPGQGSHLNEQY
TRBJ1-2 TRBV28 ASMVSGGSFGYT
TRBJ2-1 TRBV6-5 ASTLGQGYNEQF
TRBJ2-7 TRBV5-4 ASSSDSLLRYEQY
TRBJ2-3 TRBV5-1 ASSLVASGGQGDTQY
TRBJ1-1 TRBV7-9 ASSNRPAEAF
TRBJ1-6 TRBV15 ATSRDYNSPLH
TRBJ1-2 TRBV30 AWSVGGAGYT
TRBJ2-5 TRBV19 ASSIGSHQESTQY
TRBJ2-2 TRBV19 ASSIDRGTFGTGELF
TRBJ2-1 TRBV19 ASSPPGMGNEQF
TRBJ1-4 TRBV7-9 ASSPYRATNEKLF
TRBJ2-7 TRBV15 ATSRAGQNYEQY
TRBJ2-2 TRBV19 ASSMVGELF
TRBJ2-7 TRBV6-5 ASSYSMGGSEQY
TRBJ1-5 TRBV12-5 ASGRDTGLNQPQH
TRBJ1-6 TRBV7-9 ASSSKDSNSPLH
TRBJ1-6 TRBV7-2 ASSRRVFNSPLH
TRBJ1-6 TRBV12-3/TRBV12-4 ASSLSGTARLH
TRBJ1-1 TRBV11-2 ASSFSGDSTEAF
TRBJ2-1 TRBV19 ASRSPSGAPGEQF
TRBJ1-2 TRBV19 ASSAQGANYGYT